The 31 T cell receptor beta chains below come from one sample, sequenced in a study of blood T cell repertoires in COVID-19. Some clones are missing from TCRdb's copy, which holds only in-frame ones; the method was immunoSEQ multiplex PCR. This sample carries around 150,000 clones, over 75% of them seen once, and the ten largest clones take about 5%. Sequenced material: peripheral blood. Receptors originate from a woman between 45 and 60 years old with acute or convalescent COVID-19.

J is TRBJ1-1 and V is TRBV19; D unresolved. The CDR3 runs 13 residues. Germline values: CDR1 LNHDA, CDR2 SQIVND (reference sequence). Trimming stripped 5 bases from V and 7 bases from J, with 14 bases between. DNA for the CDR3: TGTGCCAGTAGTCCTTACAGTGACCTTGAAGCTTTCTTT. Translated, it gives CASSPYSDLEAFF.

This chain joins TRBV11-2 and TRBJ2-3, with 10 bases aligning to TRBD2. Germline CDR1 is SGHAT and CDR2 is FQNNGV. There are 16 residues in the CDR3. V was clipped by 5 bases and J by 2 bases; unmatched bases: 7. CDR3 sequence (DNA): TGTGCCAGCAGCATAACTAGCGGGGCGAACACAGATACGCAGTATTTT. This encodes CASSITSGANTDTQYF.

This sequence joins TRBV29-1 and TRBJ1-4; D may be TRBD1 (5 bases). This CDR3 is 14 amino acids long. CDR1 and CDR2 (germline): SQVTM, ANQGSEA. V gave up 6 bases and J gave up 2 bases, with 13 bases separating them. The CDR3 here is CSVGTVTTNEKLFF. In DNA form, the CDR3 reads TGCAGCGTGGGGACTGTCACTACTAATGAAAAACTGTTTTTT.

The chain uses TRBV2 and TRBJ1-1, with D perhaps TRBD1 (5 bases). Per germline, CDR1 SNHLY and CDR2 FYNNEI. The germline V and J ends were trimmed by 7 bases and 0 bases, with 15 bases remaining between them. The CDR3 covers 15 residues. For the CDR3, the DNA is TGTGCCAGCACGATGCCGGGGGACTTGAACACTGAAGCTTTCTTT. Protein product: CASTMPGDLNTEAFF.

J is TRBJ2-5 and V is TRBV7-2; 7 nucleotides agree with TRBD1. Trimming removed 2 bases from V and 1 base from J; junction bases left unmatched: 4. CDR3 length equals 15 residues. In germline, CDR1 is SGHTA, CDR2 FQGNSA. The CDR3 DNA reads TGTGCCAGCAGCTTAAATGCAGGGGGCCAAGAGACCCAGTACTTC. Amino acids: CASSLNAGGQETQYF.

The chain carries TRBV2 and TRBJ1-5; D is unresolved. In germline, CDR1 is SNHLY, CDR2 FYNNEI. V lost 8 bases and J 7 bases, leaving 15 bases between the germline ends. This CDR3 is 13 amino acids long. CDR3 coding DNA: TGTGCCAGCCAACGGGAGAAGGAACAGCCCCAGCATTTT. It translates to CASQREKEQPQHF.

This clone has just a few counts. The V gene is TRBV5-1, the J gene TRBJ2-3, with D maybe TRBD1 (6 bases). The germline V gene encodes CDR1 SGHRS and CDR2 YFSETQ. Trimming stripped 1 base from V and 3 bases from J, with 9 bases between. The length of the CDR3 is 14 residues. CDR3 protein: CASSLRQATDTQYF. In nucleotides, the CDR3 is TGCGCCAGCAGCTTGAGACAGGCAACAGATACGCAGTATTTT. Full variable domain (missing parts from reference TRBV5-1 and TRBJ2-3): KAGVTQTPRYLIKTRGQQVTLSCSPISGHRSVSWYQQTPGQGLQFLFEYFSETQRNKGNFPGRFSGRQFSNSRSEMNVSTLELGDSALYLCASSLRQATDTQYFGPGTRLTVL.

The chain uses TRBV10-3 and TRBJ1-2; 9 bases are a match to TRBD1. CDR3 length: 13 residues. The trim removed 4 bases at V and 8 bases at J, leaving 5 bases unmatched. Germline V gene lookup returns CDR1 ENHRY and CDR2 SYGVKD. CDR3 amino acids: CAISGTGVDGYTF. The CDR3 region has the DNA TGTGCCATCAGTGGGACAGGGGTAGACGGCTACACCTTC.

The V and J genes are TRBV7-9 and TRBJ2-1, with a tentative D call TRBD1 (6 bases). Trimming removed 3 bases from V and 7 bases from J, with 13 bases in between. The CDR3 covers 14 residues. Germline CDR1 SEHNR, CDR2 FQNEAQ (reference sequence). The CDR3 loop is CASSFYQGKNEQFF. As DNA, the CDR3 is TGTGCCAGCAGCTTCTACCAGGGGAAGAATGAGCAGTTCTTC.

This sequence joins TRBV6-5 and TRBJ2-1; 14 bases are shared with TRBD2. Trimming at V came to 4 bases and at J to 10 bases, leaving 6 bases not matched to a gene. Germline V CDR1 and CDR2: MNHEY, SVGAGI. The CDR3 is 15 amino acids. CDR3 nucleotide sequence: TGTGCCAGCAGTTCGGGACTAGCGGGGGCTATAGAGCAGTTCTTC. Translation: CASSSGLAGAIEQFF.

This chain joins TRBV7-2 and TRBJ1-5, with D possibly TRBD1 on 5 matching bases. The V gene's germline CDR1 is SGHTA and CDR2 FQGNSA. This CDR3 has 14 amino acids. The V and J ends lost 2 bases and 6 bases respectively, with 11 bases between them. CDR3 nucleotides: TGTGCCAGCAGCTTAAGGCAGGGCGGTCAGCCCCAGCATTTT. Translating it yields CASSLRQGGQPQHF.

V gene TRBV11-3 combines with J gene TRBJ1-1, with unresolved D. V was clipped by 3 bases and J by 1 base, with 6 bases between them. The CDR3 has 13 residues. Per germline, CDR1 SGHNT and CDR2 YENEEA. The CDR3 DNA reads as TGTGCCAGCAGCTTTAACGGGAACACTGAAGCTTTCTTT. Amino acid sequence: CASSFNGNTEAFF.

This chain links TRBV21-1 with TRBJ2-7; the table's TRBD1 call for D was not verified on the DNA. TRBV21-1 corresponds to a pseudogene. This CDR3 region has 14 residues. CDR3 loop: CASSEKTGPHEQYF. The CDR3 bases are TGTGCCAGCAGCGAGAAGACAGGTCCCCACGAGCAGTACTTC.

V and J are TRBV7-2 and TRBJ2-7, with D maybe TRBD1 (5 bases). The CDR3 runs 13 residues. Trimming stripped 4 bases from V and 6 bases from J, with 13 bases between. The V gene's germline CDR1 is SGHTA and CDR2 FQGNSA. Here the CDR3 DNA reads TGTGCCAGCAGCTCAGGACATGTTGGCGAGCAGTACTTC. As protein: CASSSGHVGEQYF.

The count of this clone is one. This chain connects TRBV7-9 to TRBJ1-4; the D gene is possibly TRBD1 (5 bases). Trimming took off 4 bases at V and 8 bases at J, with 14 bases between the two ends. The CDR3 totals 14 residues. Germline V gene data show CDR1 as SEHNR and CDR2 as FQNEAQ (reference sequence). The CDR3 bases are TGTGCCAGCAGCTCACCAGGGAATCTGGAAAAACTGTTTTTT. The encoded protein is CASSSPGNLEKLFF.

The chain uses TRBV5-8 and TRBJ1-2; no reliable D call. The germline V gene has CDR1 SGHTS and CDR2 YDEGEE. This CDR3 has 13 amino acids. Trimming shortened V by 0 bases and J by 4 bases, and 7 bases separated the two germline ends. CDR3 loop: CASSLDTFYGYTF. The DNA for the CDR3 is TGTGCCAGCAGCTTGGACACCTTCTATGGCTACACCTTC.

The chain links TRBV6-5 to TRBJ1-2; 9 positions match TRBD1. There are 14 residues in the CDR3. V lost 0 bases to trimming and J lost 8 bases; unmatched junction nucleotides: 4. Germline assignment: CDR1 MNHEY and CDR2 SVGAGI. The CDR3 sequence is CASSYSQGARGYTF. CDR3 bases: TGTGCCAGCAGTTACTCACAGGGGGCGAGGGGCTACACCTTC.

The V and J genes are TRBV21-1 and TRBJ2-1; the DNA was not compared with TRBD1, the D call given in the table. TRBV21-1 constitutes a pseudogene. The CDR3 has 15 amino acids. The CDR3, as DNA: TGTGCCAGCAGAAAAGGAACAGGGTTCTACAATGAGCAGTTCTTC. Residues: CASRKGTGFYNEQFF.

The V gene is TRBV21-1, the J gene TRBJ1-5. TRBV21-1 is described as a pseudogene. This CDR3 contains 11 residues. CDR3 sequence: CARRRDQPQHF. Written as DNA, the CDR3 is TGTGCCAGGCGGAGGGACCAGCCCCAGCATTTT.

The DNA of the CDR3 is TGCGCCAGCAGCTTGGGTGCCCAGGTTCGGGAAAAACTGTTTTTT. The encoded protein is CASSLGAQVREKLFF. This chain joins TRBV5-1 and TRBJ1-4; no firm D call. V lost 0 bases, J lost 8 bases, and 14 bases lay in between. Per germline, CDR1 SGHRS and CDR2 YFSETQ. The CDR3 extends over 15 amino acids.

CDR3 residues: CASSGSDLAGGNTDTQYF. For the CDR3, the DNA is TGCGCCAGCAGCGGATCGGACTTAGCGGGGGGGAACACAGATACGCAGTATTTT. This chain uses TRBV4-1 with TRBJ2-3; 11 nucleotides agree with TRBD2. After removal of 5 bases from V and 2 bases from J, the junction contained 12 bases not matched to a gene. The CDR3 extends over 18 amino acids. Germline V gene data show CDR1 as MGHRA and CDR2 as YSYEKL.

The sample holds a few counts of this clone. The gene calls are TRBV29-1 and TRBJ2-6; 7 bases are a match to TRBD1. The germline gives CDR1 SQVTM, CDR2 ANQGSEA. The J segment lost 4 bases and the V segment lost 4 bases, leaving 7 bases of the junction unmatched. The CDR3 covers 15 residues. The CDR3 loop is CSVVEGASGANVLTF. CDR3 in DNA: TGCAGCGTTGTTGAGGGGGCGAGCGGGGCCAACGTCCTGACTTTC.

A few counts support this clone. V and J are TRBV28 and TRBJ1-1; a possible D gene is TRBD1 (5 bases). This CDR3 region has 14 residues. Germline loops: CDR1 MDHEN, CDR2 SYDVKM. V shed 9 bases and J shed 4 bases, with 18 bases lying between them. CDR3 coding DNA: TGTGCCAGTAGACCAACAGGCCTTATCACTGAAGCTTTCTTT. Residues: CASRPTGLITEAFF. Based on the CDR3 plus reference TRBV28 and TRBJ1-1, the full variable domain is DVKVTQSSRYLVKRTGEKVFLECVQDMDHENMFWYRQDPGLGLRLIYFSYDVKMKEKGDIPEGYSVSREKKERFSLILESASTNQTSMYLCASRPTGLITEAFFGQGTRLTVV.

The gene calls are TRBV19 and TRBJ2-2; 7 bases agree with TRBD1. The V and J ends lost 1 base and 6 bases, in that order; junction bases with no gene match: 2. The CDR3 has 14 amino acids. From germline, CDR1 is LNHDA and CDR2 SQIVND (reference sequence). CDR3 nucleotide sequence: TGTGCCAGTAGTATAGCCAGGGGGTCCGGGGAGCTGTTTTTT. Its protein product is CASSIARGSGELFF. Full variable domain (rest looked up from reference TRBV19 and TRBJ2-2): DGGITQSPKYLFRKEGQNVTLSCEQNLNHDAMYWYRQDPGQGLRLIYYSQIVNDFQKGDIAEGYSVSREKKESFPLTVTSAQKNPTAFYLCASSIARGSGELFFGEGSRLTVL.

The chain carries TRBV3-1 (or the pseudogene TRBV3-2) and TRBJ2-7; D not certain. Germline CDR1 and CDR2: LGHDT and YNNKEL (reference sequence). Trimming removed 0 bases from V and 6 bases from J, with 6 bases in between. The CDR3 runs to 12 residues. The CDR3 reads CASSQDIFEQYF. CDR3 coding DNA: TGTGCCAGCAGCCAAGATATCTTCGAGCAGTACTTC.

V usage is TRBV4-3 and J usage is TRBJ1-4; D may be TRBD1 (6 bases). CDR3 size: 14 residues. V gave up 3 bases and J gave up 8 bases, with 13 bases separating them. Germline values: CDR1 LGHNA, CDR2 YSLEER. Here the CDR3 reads CASSHWTVGEKLFF. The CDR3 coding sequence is TGCGCCAGCAGCCACTGGACAGTAGGGGAAAAACTGTTTTTT.

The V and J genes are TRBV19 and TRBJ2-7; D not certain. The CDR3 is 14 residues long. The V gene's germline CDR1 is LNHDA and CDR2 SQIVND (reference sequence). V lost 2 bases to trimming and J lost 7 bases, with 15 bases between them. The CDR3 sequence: CASSISLVEKEQYF. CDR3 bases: TGTGCCAGTAGTATAAGTCTGGTGGAGAAGGAGCAGTACTTC.

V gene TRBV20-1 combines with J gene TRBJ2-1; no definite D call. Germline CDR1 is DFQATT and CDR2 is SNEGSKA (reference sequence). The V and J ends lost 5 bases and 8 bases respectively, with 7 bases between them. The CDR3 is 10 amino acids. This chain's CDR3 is CSAGIYEQFF. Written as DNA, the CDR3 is TGCAGTGCTGGCATCTATGAGCAGTTCTTC.

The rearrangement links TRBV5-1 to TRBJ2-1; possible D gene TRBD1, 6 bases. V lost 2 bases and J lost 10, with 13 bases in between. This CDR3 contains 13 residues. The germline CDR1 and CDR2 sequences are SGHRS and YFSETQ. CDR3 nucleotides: TGCGCCAGCAGCTTAGACAGGTCGGTGGAGCAGTTCTTC. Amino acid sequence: CASSLDRSVEQFF.

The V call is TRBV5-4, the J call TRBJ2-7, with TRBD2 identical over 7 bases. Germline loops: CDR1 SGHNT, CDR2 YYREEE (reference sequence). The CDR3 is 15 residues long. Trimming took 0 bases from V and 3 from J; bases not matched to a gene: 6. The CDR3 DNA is TGTGCCAGCAGCTTGGACCCCGGCGGGGGCTACGAGCAGTACTTC. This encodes CASSLDPGGGYEQYF.

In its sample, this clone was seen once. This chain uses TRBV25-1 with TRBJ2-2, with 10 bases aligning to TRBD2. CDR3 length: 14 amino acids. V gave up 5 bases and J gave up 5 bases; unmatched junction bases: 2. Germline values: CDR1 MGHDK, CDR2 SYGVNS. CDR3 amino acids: CASSSSGGTGELFF. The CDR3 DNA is TGTGCCAGCAGTAGTAGCGGGGGGACCGGGGAGCTGTTTTTT.